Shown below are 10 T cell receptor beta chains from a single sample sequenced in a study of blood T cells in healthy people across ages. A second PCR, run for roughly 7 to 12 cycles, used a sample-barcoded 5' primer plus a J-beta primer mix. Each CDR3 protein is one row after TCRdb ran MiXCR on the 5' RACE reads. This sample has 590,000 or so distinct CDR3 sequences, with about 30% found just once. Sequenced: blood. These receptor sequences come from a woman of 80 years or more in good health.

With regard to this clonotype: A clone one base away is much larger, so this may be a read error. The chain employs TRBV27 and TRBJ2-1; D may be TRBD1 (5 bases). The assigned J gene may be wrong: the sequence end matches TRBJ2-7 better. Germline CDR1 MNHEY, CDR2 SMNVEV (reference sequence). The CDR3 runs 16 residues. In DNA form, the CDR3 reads TGTGCCAGCATATTGGGGCAGCCCGCGAATTACAATGAGCAGTACTTC. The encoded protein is CASILGQPANYNEQYF.

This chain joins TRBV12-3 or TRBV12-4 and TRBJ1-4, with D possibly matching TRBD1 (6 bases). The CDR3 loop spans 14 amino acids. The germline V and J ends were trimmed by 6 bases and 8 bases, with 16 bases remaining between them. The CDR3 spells CASRWGPGVEKLFF. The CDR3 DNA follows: TGTGCCAGCAGGTGGGGGCCGGGGGTCGAAAAACTGTTTTTT.

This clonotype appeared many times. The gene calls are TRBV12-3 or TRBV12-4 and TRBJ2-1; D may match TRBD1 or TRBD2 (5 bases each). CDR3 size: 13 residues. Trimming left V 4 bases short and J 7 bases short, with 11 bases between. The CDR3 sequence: CASSSGAVNEQFF. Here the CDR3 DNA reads TGTGCCAGCAGTTCCGGGGCAGTGAATGAGCAGTTCTTC.

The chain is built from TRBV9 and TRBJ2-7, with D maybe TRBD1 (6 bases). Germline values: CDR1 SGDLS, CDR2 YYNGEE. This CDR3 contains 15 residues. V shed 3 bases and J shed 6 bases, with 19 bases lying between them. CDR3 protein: CASSAGHPGEAEQYF. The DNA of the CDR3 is TGTGCCAGCAGCGCGGGACACCCAGGAGAGGCCGAGCAGTACTTC.

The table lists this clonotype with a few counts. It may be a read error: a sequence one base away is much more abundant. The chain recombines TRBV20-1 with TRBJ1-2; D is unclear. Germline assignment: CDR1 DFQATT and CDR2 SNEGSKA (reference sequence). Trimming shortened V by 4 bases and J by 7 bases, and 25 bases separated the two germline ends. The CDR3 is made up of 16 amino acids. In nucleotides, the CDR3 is TGCAGTGCTACCCCGGGGAGCGGGGTCATTCGCTGTGGCTACACCTTC. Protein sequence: CSATPGSGVIRCGYTF.

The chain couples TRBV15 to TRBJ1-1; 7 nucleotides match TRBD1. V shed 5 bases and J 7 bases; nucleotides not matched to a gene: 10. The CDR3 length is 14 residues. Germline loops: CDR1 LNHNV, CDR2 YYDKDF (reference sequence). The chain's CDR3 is CATSRPRDRNEAFF. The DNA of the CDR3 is TGTGCCACCAGCCGCCCCCGGGACAGAAATGAAGCTTTCTTT. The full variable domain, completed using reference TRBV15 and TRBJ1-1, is DAMVIQNPRYQVTQFGKPVTLSCSQTLNHNVMYWYQQKSSQAPKLLFHYYDKDFNNEADTPDNFQSRRPNTSFCFLDIRSPGLGDTAMYLCATSRPRDRNEAFFGQGTRLTVV.

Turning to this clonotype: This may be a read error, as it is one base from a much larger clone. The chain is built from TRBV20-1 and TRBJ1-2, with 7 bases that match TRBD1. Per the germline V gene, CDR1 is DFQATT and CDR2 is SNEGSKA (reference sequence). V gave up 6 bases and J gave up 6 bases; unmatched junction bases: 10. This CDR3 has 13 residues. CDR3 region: CSAGTALSHGYTF. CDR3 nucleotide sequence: TGCAGTGCCGGGACAGCGCTTTCCCATGGCTACACCTTC.

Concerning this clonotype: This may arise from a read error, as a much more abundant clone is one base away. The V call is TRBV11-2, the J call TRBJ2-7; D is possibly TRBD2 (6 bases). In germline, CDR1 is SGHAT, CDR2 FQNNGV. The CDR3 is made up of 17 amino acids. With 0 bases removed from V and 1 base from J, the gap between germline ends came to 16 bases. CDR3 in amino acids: CASSLDWASEGSYEQYF. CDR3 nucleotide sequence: TGTGCCAGCAGCTTAGATTGGGCTAGCGAGGGATCCTACGAGCAGTACTTC.

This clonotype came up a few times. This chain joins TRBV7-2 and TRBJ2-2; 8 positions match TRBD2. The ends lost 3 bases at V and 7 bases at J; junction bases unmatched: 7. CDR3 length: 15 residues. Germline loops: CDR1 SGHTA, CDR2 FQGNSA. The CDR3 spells CASSFRGGLDGELFF. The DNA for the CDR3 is TGTGCCAGCAGCTTTCGGGGGGGGCTGGACGGGGAGCTGTTTTTT.

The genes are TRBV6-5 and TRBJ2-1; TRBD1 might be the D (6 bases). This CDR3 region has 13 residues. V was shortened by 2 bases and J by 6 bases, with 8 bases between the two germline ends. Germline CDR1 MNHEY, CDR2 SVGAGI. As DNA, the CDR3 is TGTGCCAGCAGTTACATCAGGGGCAATGAGCAGTTCTTC. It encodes CASSYIRGNEQFF.